The source of this T cell receptor (beta chain) is a study of human T cells and chemical hapten exposure. The study, taken as a whole, reports: Patch test score was positively correlated with the counts of TCRs that had expanded at PT1.

This clonotype was observed once. Its antigen is still unknown. As the library was built, unique molecular identifiers were attached to individual cDNA molecules. TCRdb re-analysed the RACE reads in MiXCR, keeping a single row per CDR3 protein. The sample holds some 180,000 distinct CDR3 sequences, around 24% seen once. The time point denotes: patch test 1, 2 weeks after DPC sensitization. Treatment given: therapeutic diphenylcyclopropenone sensitization with weekly scalp DPC. The receptor's source is a woman between 50 and 59 years old with alopecia areata. Some clones in this sample may be carry-over from other donors' samples. The sample here was whole blood, taken in connection with sensitization to the hapten diphenylcyclopropenone (DPC).

The CDR3 nucleotides are TGTGCCAGCAGCTTAGGGCGCGGGACAGCAGGAAACACCATATATTTT. This encodes CASSLGRGTAGNTIYF. The chain has TRBV7-9 and TRBJ1-3; 7 positions match TRBD1. The V and J ends lost 1 base and 4 bases, in that order; junction bases with no gene match: 7. The CDR3 loop spans 16 amino acids. The germline V gene has CDR1 SEHNR and CDR2 FQNEAQ (reference sequence).